Listed below are T cell receptor beta chains from one sample, sequenced in a study of shared clonotypes between healthy human individuals. Libraries were prepared by immunoSEQ multiplex PCR; TCRdb keeps only in-frame clonotypes and omits some of them. The data contain 2.3 million or so clones, more than 80% of them singletons. Sequences were obtained from naive CD4+ T cells from PBMCs. These receptors came from a man aged 18 to 29 in good health. Some clones in this sample may be carry-over from other donors' samples. CDR3s leave out the opening cysteine and the closing phenylalanine or tryptophan.

V gene | CDR3 protein
TRBV5-4 | ASSLVLGSGYGYT
TRBV6-5 | ASSRQGFGGYT
TRBV27 | ASSLLARESTGELF
TRBV7-3 | ASRFDRGGEAF
TRBV11-3 | ASSRGGSGEYEQY
TRBV18 | ASSPPGQGIYNEQF
TRBV30 | AWSPIGSRVAF
TRBV18 | ASSPGLAGNYNEQF
TRBV27 | ASSLGLAGGPGTDTQY
TRBV5-1 | ASSLSASWGDGIYSGANVLT
TRBV30 | AWSVWSGSGTDTQY
TRBV19 | ASSISARANQPQH
TRBV28 | ASSLYSPNQPQH
TRBV27 | ASRSYSLDYEQY
TRBV28 | ASSSTLGQY
TRBV5-1 | ASSPARVNEKLF
TRBV7-6 | ASSPGLGNTEAF
TRBV5-4 | ASSGRDSQETQY
TRBV28 | ASGRGTAVENQPQH
TRBV7-3 | ASSPRGAETQY
TRBV6-6 | ASSLSDRLNYGYT
TRBV18 | ASSRPGTGTNQPQH
TRBV19 | ASSQHRDRVNTEAF
TRBV4-3 | ASSQKFSLGSYNEQF
TRBV7-6 | ASSLAGRGAVGELF
TRBV12-1 | ASSFMTYEAF
TRBV7-6 | ASSLVQGLIYEQY
TRBV7-2 | ASSPMGGITDTQY
TRBV6-5 | ASSRQVNTEAF
TRBV15 | ATSRDFGLAALYEQY
TRBV6-4 | ASSDFRIYEQY
TRBV29-1 | SVARAGGDNEQF
TRBV10-1 | ASSPRQTWDGELF
TRBV27 | ARAAYRDRGRNTIY
TRBV7-2 | ASSLTSGSYEQY
TRBV6-5 | ASSYFKNIQY
TRBV18 | ASSPTWGDTDTQY
TRBV5-4 | ASSLDGLAGAYTGELF
TRBV5-5 | ASSSTPQGTQPQH
TRBV6-6 | ASSPREGETQY
TRBV28 | ASSTYTSGRYTDTQY
TRBV19 | ASSIAQGAHYGYT
TRBV9 | ASSPRVGNTEAF
TRBV6-5 | ASSSLEFRNEQF
TRBV10-3 | AISGQGNTDTQY
TRBV9 | ASSRVSSDYNEQF
TRBV9 | ASSVVGDTIY
TRBV6-5 | ASSSTGVSGANVLT
TRBV6-1 | ASTQGASGFYEQY
TRBV28 | ATGEDTLYGGYT
TRBV5-6 | ASSRRSTSGRAVFEQF
TRBV6-1 | ASNPDRELDEQY
TRBV2 | ASSENPSSYNEQF
TRBV18 | ASSPEGWESTYEQY
TRBV28 | ASIQPGDDSGNTIY
TRBV5-4 | ASSLERWGGELF